The 19 T cell receptor beta chains in this list originate from one sample, sequenced in a study of PD-L1 blockade in urothelial cancer. The repertoire was sequenced with immunoSEQ multiplex PCR; TCRdb's copy has only in-frame clones and lacks some. The data show under 55,000 clones, approximately 87% seen once. Sequences were derived from PBMCs, sampled around atezolizumab (anti-PD-L1) treatment. Every receptor here comes from a man aged 35 to 55 with urothelial cancer.

The V gene is TRBV27, the J gene TRBJ2-4; 10 bases align to TRBD1. CDR3 length equals 16 residues. V gave up 5 bases and J gave up 5 bases; unmatched junction bases: 9. CDR1 and CDR2 from the germline V gene are MNHEY and SMNVEV (reference sequence). CDR3 DNA sequence: TGTGCCAGCAGTCCAGAAACGACAGGGGGCGAAAACATTCAGTACTTC. This encodes CASSPETTGGENIQYF.

V usage is TRBV5-1 and J usage is TRBJ2-7, with D possibly being TRBD1 (7 bases). V lost 0 bases to trimming and J lost 6 bases, with 13 bases between them. CDR3 size: 14 residues. From germline, CDR1 is SGHRS and CDR2 YFSETQ. DNA of the CDR3: TGCGCCAGCAGCTTGGAGGCAGGGGGGACCGAGCAGTACTTC. Translation gives CASSLEAGGTEQYF. Together with reference TRBV5-1 and TRBJ2-7, the CDR3 gives the full variable domain: KAGVTQTPRYLIKTRGQQVTLSCSPISGHRSVSWYQQTPGQGLQFLFEYFSETQRNKGNFPGRFSGRQFSNSRSEMNVSTLELGDSALYLCASSLEAGGTEQYFGPGTRLTVT.

This clone was seen a few times. The chain uses TRBV28 and TRBJ2-7, with 10 bases fitting TRBD2. Trimming removed 10 bases from V and 2 bases from J; junction bases left unmatched: 8. Germline V lookup: CDR1 MDHEN, CDR2 SYDVKM. CDR3 size: 14 residues. DNA for the CDR3: TGTGCCACCGGACGAGCGGGAGGGACCTACGAGCAGTACTTC. This encodes CATGRAGGTYEQYF.

The V gene is TRBV4-1, the J gene TRBJ2-2; D is unclear. The CDR3 contains 15 residues. Looked up from germline, CDR1 is MGHRA and CDR2 is YSYEKL. The V end was cut by 5 bases, the J end by 3 bases, with 13 bases between. CDR3 loop: CASSDALDHTGELFF. In DNA, the CDR3 is TGCGCCAGCAGCGACGCGCTAGATCACACCGGGGAGCTGTTTTTT.

This chain joins TRBV29-1 and TRBJ2-3; 10 bases are shared with TRBD2. The CDR3 has 14 amino acids. Germline V gene data show CDR1 as SQVTM and CDR2 as ANQGSEA. J lost 2 bases, V lost 5 bases, and 4 bases had no gene match. The CDR3 DNA is TGCAGCGTTTACAGCGGGAGGGCCACAGATACGCAGTATTTT. Translating gives CSVYSGRATDTQYF.

The CDR3 bases are TGTGCCAGCAGGGGGAGGGGACAGGGGGCGAGGAATGAGCAGTTCTTC. Protein product: CASRGRGQGARNEQFF. This chain uses TRBV5-6 with TRBJ2-1, with 12 bases identical to TRBD1. Trimming removed 5 bases from V and 7 bases from J; junction bases left unmatched: 10. The CDR3 extends over 16 amino acids. Per germline, CDR1 SGHDT and CDR2 YYEEEE.

The J gene is TRBJ1-5, the V gene TRBV28; D possibly corresponds to TRBD1 (6 bases). This CDR3 is built from 13 residues. Trimming removed 6 bases from V and 5 bases from J, with 11 bases in between. Germline V gene lookup returns CDR1 MDHEN and CDR2 SYDVKM. The chain's CDR3 is CASRSDRHQPQHF. The CDR3 coding sequence is TGTGCCAGCAGATCTGACAGGCATCAGCCCCAGCATTTT. The complete variable domain, with remaining parts taken from reference TRBV28 and TRBJ1-5, reads DVKVTQSSRYLVKRTGEKVFLECVQDMDHENMFWYRQDPGLGLRLIYFSYDVKMKEKGDIPEGYSVSREKKERFSLILESASTNQTSMYLCASRSDRHQPQHFGDGTRLSIL.

This clone was counted only a few times. The V gene is TRBV14, the J gene TRBJ2-1; weak D call: TRBD1 (5 bases). The CDR3 is 15 residues long. The V gene lost 0 bases and the J gene lost 5 bases, with 11 bases spanning the gap. Germline assignment: CDR1 SGHDN and CDR2 FVKESK. CDR3 sequence: CASSQEGHGDNEQFF. Here the CDR3 DNA reads TGTGCCAGCAGCCAAGAAGGACACGGCGACAATGAGCAGTTCTTC.

The sample holds a few counts of this clone. The chain employs TRBV19 and TRBJ1-5; possibly TRBD1 for D (6 bases). CDR1 is LNHDA, CDR2 SQIVND, per germline (reference sequence). This CDR3 contains 15 residues. V was trimmed by 6 bases and J by 0 bases, leaving 12 bases between them. CDR3 DNA: TGTGCCAGTAGGAGGGGGATGGATAGCAATCAGCCCCAGCATTTT. It translates to CASRRGMDSNQPQHF.

CDR3 region: CASSPSVGGGGTEAFF. CDR3 coding DNA: TGTGCCAGCAGTCCCTCCGTGGGGGGAGGGGGGACTGAAGCTTTCTTT. This chain connects TRBV6-6 to TRBJ1-1, with D perhaps TRBD1 (6 bases). The CDR3 is 16 residues long. The V gene's germline CDR1 is MNHNY and CDR2 SVGAGI (reference sequence). V was pared by 5 bases and J by 5 bases, with 21 bases between.

The rearrangement uses TRBV10-3 and TRBJ2-3; D is possibly TRBD1 (6 bases). Deletions cut 1 base from V and 1 base from J, with 15 bases between. Germline V gives CDR1 ENHRY, CDR2 SYGVKD. The CDR3 is made up of 17 amino acids. The CDR3 sequence: CAISELLQGIGTDTQYF. The CDR3 bases are TGTGCCATCAGTGAGTTATTACAGGGAATCGGCACAGATACGCAGTATTTT.

This chain connects TRBV28 to TRBJ2-3, with 8 bases aligning to TRBD2. The CDR3 loop spans 14 amino acids. CDR1 is MDHEN, CDR2 SYDVKM, per germline. The V gene end was trimmed by 3 bases and the J gene end by 6 bases; junction bases not matched to a gene: 5. CDR3 nucleotide sequence: TGTGCCAGCAGTTTTAGCGGGGAGGGGGATACGCAGTATTTT. Its protein product is CASSFSGEGDTQYF. Complete variable domain (other parts from reference TRBV28 and TRBJ2-3): DVKVTQSSRYLVKRTGEKVFLECVQDMDHENMFWYRQDPGLGLRLIYFSYDVKMKEKGDIPEGYSVSREKKERFSLILESASTNQTSMYLCASSFSGEGDTQYFGPGTRLTVL.

This clone was seen only a few times. The rearrangement joins TRBV4-3 to TRBJ1-4; D is undetermined. The germline gives CDR1 LGHNA, CDR2 YSLEER. Trimming left V 0 bases short and J 8 bases short, with 7 bases between. This CDR3 comprises 13 residues. The CDR3 region has the DNA TGCGCCAGCAGCCAAGATTATGGCGAAAAACTGTTTTTT. It is translated as CASSQDYGEKLFF.

This clone was seen just once. J is TRBJ1-5 and V is TRBV29-1; TRBD1 might be the D (5 bases). V shed 4 bases and J shed 5 bases, with 12 bases lying between them. CDR1 is SQVTM, CDR2 ANQGSEA, per germline. CDR3 length equals 13 residues. The CDR3 region has the DNA TGCAGCGTTGTGCAGGGAAGGGATCAGCCCCAGCATTTT. It codes for CSVVQGRDQPQHF.

The CDR3 nucleotides read TGTGCCAGCAGCGTGGGCAGGGCAGGTAACACCATATATTTT. This gives the protein CASSVGRAGNTIYF. The genes are TRBV9 and TRBJ1-3; D is perhaps TRBD1 (5 bases). The CDR3 totals 14 residues. Per germline, CDR1 SGDLS and CDR2 YYNGEE. V lost 2 bases and J lost 7, with 13 bases in between.

The rearrangement joins TRBV9 to TRBJ2-7; 10 bases agree with TRBD1. The V gene end was trimmed by 4 bases and the J gene end by 0 bases; junction bases not matched to a gene: 4. The CDR3 contains 15 residues. Per germline, CDR1 SGDLS and CDR2 YYNGEE. CDR3 in amino acids: CASSPWDRGSYEQYF. The DNA for the CDR3 is TGTGCCAGCAGCCCCTGGGACAGGGGCTCCTACGAGCAGTACTTC. The entire variable domain, with the rest obtained from reference TRBV9 and TRBJ2-7, is as follows: DSGVTQTPKHLITATGQRVTLRCSPRSGDLSVYWYQQSLDQGLQFLIQYYNGEERAKGNILERFSAQQFPDLHSELNLSSLELGDSALYFCASSPWDRGSYEQYFGPGTRLTVT.

The chain links TRBV5-1 to TRBJ2-5, with 8 bases that match TRBD2. The germline V gene encodes CDR1 SGHRS and CDR2 YFSETQ. The V and J ends lost 2 bases and 5 bases, in that order; junction bases with no gene match: 8. The CDR3 length is 15 residues. The DNA for the CDR3 is TGCGCCAGCAGCTTCCAGCTAGCGGGCAGGGAGACCCAGTACTTC. Translated: CASSFQLAGRETQYF.

The rearrangement links TRBV7-2 to TRBJ1-5, with D tentatively TRBD1 (6 bases). From germline, CDR1 is SGHTA and CDR2 FQGNSA. This CDR3 is 16 amino acids long. With 4 bases removed from V and 6 bases from J, the gap between germline ends came to 19 bases. CDR3 in DNA: TGTGCCAGCAGCTCACAGGGAGCGGGGTCGGGTCAGCCCCAGCATTTT. This translates into CASSSQGAGSGQPQHF.

This clone has just a few counts. The chain uses TRBV6-5 and TRBJ2-7; 10 bases agree with TRBD2. V was clipped by 2 bases and J by 7 bases; unmatched bases: 8. Germline values: CDR1 MNHEY, CDR2 SVGAGI. The CDR3 is made up of 15 amino acids. The CDR3 nucleotides read TGTGCCAGCAGTTACGCCCTAGCGGGAGCGGGGGAGCAGTACTTC. Its protein is CASSYALAGAGEQYF.